The clone carrying this T cell receptor (beta chain) was recorded once. The sample belongs to a study of cytomegalovirus exposure and HLA in healthy donors. The PCR made use of 60 Vbeta and 13 Jbeta primers. The protocol was immunoSEQ multiplex PCR, while the TCRdb copy is restricted to in-frame clones and leaves out a portion. The data contain some 87,000 clones, roughly 80% of them singletons. Sequenced: PBMCs. This receptor was obtained from a man aged 25 to 40 in good health and CMV-seronegative.

The CDR3 here is CSVVSGATDIHEQYF. CDR3 sequence (DNA): TGCAGCGTTGTGTCAGGGGCTACGGATATCCACGAGCAGTACTTC. The gene calls are TRBV29-1 and TRBJ2-7, with D possibly matching TRBD1 (6 bases). This CDR3 comprises 15 residues. CDR1 is SQVTM and CDR2 is ANQGSEA in the germline V gene. The germline V and J ends were trimmed by 4 bases and 5 bases, with 21 bases remaining between them.